This TCR beta chain derives from a study of siplizumab effects on memory and regulatory T cells. The CDR3 consists of 14 residues. V lost 1 base to trimming and J lost 5 bases, with 11 bases between them. Germline CDR1 MGHRA, CDR2 YSYEKL. Overall study findings and caveats: Sequences below about 10^-5 frequency were poorly captured, and few alloreactive clones mapped to unstimulated subsets.

Data came from immunoSEQ multiplex PCR; TCRdb stores just in-frame clones and leaves some out. The table lists roughly 120,000 clones, roughly 94% of them singletons. The table lists this clone with a few counts. Its antigen is currently unknown. Material for sequencing was non-Treg CD4+ T cells sorted from blood. This sequence joins TRBV4-1 and TRBJ1-2; D might be TRBD1 (5 bases). This clonotype was sampled from a human donor in good health. The CDR3 sequence: CASSQGAGEYGYTF. In nucleotides, the CDR3 is TGCGCCAGCAGCCAAGGAGCGGGGGAATATGGCTACACCTTC.